The present T cell receptor (beta chain) was sequenced within a study of radiotherapy plus CTLA-4 blockade in lung cancer. Profiled with immunoSEQ multiplex PCR; TCRdb holds only in-frame clones, not every one. The table lists 75,000 to 100,000 clones, around 88% of them singletons. The source of this sequence is a human donor with non-small cell lung cancer that progressed on radiotherapy plus ipilimumab. The input for sequencing was peripheral blood, taken from a patient treated with radiotherapy plus ipilimumab.

CDR3: CASSFDGQSTYEQYF. CDR3 sequence (DNA): TGTGCCAGCAGCTTCGACGGGCAGTCGACCTACGAGCAGTACTTC. This chain joins TRBV5-5 and TRBJ2-7; D unresolved. This CDR3 comprises 15 residues. Trimming took off 2 bases at V and 2 bases at J, with 14 bases between the two ends. CDR1 and CDR2 from the germline V gene are SGHKS and YYEKEE (reference sequence).